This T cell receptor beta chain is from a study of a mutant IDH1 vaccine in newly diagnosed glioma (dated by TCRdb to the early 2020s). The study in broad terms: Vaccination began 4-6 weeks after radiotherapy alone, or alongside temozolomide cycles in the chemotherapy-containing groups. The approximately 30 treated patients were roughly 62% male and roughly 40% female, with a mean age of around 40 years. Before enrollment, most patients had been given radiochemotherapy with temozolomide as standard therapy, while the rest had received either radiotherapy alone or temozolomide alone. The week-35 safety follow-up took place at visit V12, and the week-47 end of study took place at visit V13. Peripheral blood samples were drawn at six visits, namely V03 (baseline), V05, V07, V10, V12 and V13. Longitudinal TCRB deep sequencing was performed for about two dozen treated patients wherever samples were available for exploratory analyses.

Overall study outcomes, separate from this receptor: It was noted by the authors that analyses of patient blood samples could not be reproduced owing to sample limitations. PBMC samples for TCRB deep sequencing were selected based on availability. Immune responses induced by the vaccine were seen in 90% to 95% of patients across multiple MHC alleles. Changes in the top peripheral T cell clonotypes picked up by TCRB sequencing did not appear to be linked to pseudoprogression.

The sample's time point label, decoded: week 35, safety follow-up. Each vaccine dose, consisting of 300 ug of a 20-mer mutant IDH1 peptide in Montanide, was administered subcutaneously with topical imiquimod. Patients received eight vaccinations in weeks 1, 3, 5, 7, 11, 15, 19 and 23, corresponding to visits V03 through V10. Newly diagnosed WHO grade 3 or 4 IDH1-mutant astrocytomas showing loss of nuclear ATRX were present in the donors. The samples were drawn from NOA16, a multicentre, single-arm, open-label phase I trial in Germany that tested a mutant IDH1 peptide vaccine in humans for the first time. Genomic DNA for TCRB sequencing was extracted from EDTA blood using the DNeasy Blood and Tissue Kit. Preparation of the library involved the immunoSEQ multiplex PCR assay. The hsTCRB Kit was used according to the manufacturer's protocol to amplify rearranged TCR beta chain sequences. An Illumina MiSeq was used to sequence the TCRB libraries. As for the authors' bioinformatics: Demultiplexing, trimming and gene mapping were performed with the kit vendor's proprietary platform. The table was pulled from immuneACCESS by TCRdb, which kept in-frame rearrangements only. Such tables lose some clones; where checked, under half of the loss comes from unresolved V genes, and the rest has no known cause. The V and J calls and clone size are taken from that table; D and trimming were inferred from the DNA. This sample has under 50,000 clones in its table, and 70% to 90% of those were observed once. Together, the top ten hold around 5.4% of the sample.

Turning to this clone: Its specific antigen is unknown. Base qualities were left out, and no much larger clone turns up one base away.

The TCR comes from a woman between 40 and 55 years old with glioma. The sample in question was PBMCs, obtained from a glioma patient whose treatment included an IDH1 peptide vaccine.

The CDR3 loop reads CASMGLAADTQYF. The nucleotide sequence reads TGTGCCAGCATGGGACTAGCGGCAGATACGCAGTATTTT. The sequence is built from TRBV27 and TRBJ2-3, and TRBD2 aligns with 11 junction nucleotides. V is pruned by 7 bases and J by 4 bases, leaving 1 base of the junction without a gene match. Per the germline V gene (reference sequence), MNHEY is the CDR1 and SMNVEV is the CDR2. From the cysteine through the phenylalanine, the CDR3 covers 13 amino acids. CDR3 DNA is the only sequence kept; it has 39 bases, read in frame from the first base.